This T cell receptor (beta chain) was observed in a study of cytomegalovirus exposure and HLA in healthy donors. Concerning this clone itself: Its antigen is unknown.

Separate from the approximately 720-subject first cohort, the roughly 120-subject validation cohort was the one that the donors belonged to. Some clones are missing from TCRdb's copy, which holds only in-frame ones; the method was immunoSEQ multiplex PCR. The data hold tens of thousands of clones, with under 95% observed a single time. Overall study findings and caveats: According to the study, some 160 TCR beta chains were cytomegalovirus-associated. Testing in vitro showed a few CMV-associated chains specific for CMV antigens.

V lost 5 bases to trimming and J lost 7 bases; unmatched junction nucleotides: 7. The CDR3 consists of 13 residues. The V gene's germline CDR1 is SGHTA and CDR2 FQGTGA. The sequence was collected from a man aged 25 to 45 in good health and CMV-seronegative. J is TRBJ1-1 and V is TRBV7-3; 7 bases match TRBD1. Input material: PBMCs. CDR3 residues: CASSPTRDSEAFF. In DNA form, the CDR3 reads TGTGCCAGCAGCCCAACCCGGGACAGTGAAGCTTTCTTT.